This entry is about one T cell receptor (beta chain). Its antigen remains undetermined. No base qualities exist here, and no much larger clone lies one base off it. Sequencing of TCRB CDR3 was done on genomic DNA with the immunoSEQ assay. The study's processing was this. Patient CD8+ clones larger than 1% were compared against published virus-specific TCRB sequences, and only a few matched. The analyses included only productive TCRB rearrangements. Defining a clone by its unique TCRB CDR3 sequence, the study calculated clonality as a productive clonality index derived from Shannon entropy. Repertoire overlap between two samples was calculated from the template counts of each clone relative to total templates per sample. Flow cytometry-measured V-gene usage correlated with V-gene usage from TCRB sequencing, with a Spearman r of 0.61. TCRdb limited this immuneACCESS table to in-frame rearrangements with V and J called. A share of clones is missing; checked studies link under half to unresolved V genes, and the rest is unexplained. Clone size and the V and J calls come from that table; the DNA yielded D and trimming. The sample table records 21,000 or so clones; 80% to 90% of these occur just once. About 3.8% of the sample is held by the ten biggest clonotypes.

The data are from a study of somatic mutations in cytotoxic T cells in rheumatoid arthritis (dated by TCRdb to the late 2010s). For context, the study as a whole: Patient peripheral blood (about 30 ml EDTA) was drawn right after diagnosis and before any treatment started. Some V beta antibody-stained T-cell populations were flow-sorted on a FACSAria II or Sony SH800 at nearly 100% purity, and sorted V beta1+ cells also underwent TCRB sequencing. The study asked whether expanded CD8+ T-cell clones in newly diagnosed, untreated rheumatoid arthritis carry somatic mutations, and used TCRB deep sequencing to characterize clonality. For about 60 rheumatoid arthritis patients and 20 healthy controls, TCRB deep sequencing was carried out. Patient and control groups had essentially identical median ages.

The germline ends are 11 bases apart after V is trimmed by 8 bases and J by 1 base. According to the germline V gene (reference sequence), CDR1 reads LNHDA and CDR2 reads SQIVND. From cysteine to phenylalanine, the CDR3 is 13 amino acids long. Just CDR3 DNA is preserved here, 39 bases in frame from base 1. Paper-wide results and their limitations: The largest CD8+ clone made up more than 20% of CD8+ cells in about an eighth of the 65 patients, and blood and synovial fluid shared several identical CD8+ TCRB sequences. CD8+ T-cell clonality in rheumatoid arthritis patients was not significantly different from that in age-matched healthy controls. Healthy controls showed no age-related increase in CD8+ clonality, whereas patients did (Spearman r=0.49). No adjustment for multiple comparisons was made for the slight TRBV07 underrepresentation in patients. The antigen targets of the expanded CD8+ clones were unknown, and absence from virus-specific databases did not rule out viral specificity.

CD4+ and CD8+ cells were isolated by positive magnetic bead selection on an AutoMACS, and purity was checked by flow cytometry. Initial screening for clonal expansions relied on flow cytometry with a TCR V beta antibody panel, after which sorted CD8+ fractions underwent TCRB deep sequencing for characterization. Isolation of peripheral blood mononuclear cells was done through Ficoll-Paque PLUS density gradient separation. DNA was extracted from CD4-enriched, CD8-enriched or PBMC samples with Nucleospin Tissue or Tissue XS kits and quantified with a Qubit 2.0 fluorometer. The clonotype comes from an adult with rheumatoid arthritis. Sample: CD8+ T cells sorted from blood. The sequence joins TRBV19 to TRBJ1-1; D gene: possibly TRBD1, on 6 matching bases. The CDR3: CASYAGANTEAFF. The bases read TGTGCCAGTTACGCAGGGGCGAACACTGAAGCTTTCTTT.